This TCR beta chain was sequenced in a study of blood T cell repertoires in COVID-19. With 2 bases removed from V and 6 bases from J, the gap between germline ends came to 16 bases. The CDR3 has 15 amino acids. Germline V gives CDR1 MNHEY, CDR2 SVGAGI. Here immunoSEQ multiplex PCR was the method, and the copy in TCRdb shows in-frame clones only, minus some. This table holds some 150,000 clones, about 90% found once. The chain carries TRBV6-5 and TRBJ1-1; D is possibly TRBD1 (6 bases). This receptor was identified in a man aged 45-60 years with acute or convalescent COVID-19. The sample taken for sequencing was peripheral blood. The CDR3 region has the DNA TGTGCCAGCAGTTACGAAGCAGGGCGACAGGCTGAAGCTTTCTTT. Protein product: CASSYEAGRQAEAFF.